A selection of T cell receptor beta chains follows, all from one sample in a study of post-analysis software for immune sequencing data. TCRdb re-derived calls from the PCR reads in MiXCR, one entry per CDR3 protein. This table holds some 700,000 distinct CDR3 sequences, 55% to 60% found once. Source material: blood. Receptor source: a girl aged 2 to 10 with multiple sclerosis. CDR3s include the opening cysteine and the closing phenylalanine or tryptophan. Each record gives: V gene, J gene, D gene, clone size, CDR3 protein, CDR3 DNA. The D gene is left open where the match is weak. Clone size, where shown, is once, few, many, or a class for clones that have expanded.

V: TRBV12-3/TRBV12-4; J: TRBJ2-4; D: -; size: -; CDR3: CASSLVGKVNIQYF; DNA: TGTGCCAGCAGTTTAGTAGGGAAAGTAAACATTCAGTACTTC
V: TRBV5-1; J: TRBJ1-2; D: -; size: few; CDR3: CASSLASGGVGYGYTF; DNA: TGCGCCAGCAGCTTGGCCTCGGGGGGGGTCGGCTATGGCTACACCTTC
V: TRBV20-1; J: TRBJ2-7; D: TRBD2; size: -; CDR3: CSARRLAGTLYEQYF; DNA: TGCAGTGCTAGACGCCTAGCGGGGACACTTTACGAGCAGTACTTC
V: TRBV29-1; J: TRBJ2-3; D: -; size: -; CDR3: CSVDVAYTDTQYF; DNA: TGCAGCGTTGACGTCGCATACACAGATACGCAGTATTTT
V: TRBV10-3; J: TRBJ2-7; D: -; size: -; CDR3: CATKPVDSYEQYF; DNA: TGTGCCACCAAACCCGTCGACAGCTACGAGCAGTACTTC
V: TRBV4-3; J: TRBJ2-1; D: -; size: -; CDR3: CASSQDTFPGNEQFF; DNA: TGCGCCAGCAGCCAAGATACCTTCCCAGGCAATGAGCAGTTCTTC
V: TRBV10-3; J: TRBJ2-1; D: -; size: few; CDR3: CAITRGSGEEEQFF; DNA: TGTGCCATCACCAGGGGAAGCGGGGAGGAAGAGCAGTTCTTC
V: TRBV29-1; J: TRBJ1-2; D: -; size: few; CDR3: CSVFGHRDNYGYTF; DNA: TGCAGCGTGTTTGGGCATCGGGATAACTATGGCTACACCTTC
V: TRBV11-2; J: TRBJ2-5; D: TRBD2; size: few; CDR3: CASSGLAEETQYF; DNA: TGTGCCAGCAGCGGACTAGCGGAAGAGACCCAGTACTTC
V: TRBV6-2/TRBV6-3; J: TRBJ1-1; D: -; size: -; CDR3: CASSPLRDGVTEAFF; DNA: TGTGCCAGCAGCCCTTTACGGGACGGGGTGACTGAAGCTTTCTTT
V: TRBV6-5; J: TRBJ2-5; D: TRBD2; size: -; CDR3: CASSYELAGGLETQYF; DNA: TGTGCCAGCAGTTACGAACTAGCGGGGGGGCTGGAGACCCAGTACTTC
V: TRBV5-1; J: TRBJ2-6; D: -; size: -; CDR3: CASSLVTVSGANVLTF; DNA: TGCGCCAGCAGCTTGGTAACGGTCTCTGGGGCCAACGTCCTGACTTTC
V: TRBV5-8; J: TRBJ2-7; D: -; size: -; CDR3: CASSQDRTLSNEQYF; DNA: TGTGCCAGCAGCCAAGACAGGACCCTTTCCAACGAGCAGTACTTC
V: TRBV20-1; J: TRBJ2-7; D: TRBD1; size: -; CDR3: CSAATGTGGTDTQYF; DNA: TGCAGTGCTGCAACCGGGACAGGGGGCACAGATACGCAGTACTTC
V: TRBV2; J: TRBJ1-1; D: TRBD1; size: -; CDR3: CASRGRGRVEAFF; DNA: TGTGCCAGCAGAGGCAGGGGGCGGGTTGAAGCTTTCTTT
V: TRBV12-3/TRBV12-4; J: TRBJ2-1; D: TRBD1; size: -; CDR3: CASSSTGAVEQFF; DNA: TGTGCCAGCAGTAGTACAGGGGCCGTAGAGCAGTTCTTC